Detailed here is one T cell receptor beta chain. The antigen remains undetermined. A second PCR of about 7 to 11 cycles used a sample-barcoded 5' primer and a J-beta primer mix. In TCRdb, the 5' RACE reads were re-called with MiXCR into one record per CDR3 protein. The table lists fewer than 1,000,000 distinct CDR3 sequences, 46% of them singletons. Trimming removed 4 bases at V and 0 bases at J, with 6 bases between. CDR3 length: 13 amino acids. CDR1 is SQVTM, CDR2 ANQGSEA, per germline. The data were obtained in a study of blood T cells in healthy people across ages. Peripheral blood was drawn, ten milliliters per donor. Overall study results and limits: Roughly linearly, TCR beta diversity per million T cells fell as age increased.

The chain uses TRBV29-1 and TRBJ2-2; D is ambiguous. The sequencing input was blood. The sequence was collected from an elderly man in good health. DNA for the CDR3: TGCAGCGTTGGTACAGCGAACACCGGGGAGCTGTTTTTT. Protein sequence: CSVGTANTGELFF.